The 22 T cell receptor beta chains below all came from one sample that was sequenced in a study of OX40 agonist ivuxolimab in advanced cancers. Profiled with immunoSEQ multiplex PCR; TCRdb holds only in-frame clones, not every one. The profile covers fewer than 25,000 clones, with approximately 86% appearing a single time and around 40% taken by the ten largest. Material: CD4+ or CD8+ T cells sorted from blood, obtained in a trial of the OX40 agonist ivuxolimab. The receptor source for this set is an adult with an advanced solid tumor such as melanoma, head and neck, liver or kidney cancer.

As to this clone: Other DNA sequences of this sample code for an identical CDR3. CDR3: CSVEDSVSYEQYF. The CDR3 DNA reads TGCAGCGTTGAAGATTCCGTATCATACGAGCAGTACTTC. The chain links TRBV29-1 to TRBJ2-7; no reliable D call. CDR1 is SQVTM and CDR2 is ANQGSEA in the germline V gene. V was shortened by 0 bases and J by 4 bases, with 10 bases between the two germline ends. The CDR3 runs to 13 residues.

The genes are TRBV6-1 and TRBJ2-1; 9 positions match TRBD2. Germline V CDR1 and CDR2: MNHNS, SASEGT. The ends lost 3 bases at V and 7 bases at J; junction bases unmatched: 7. The CDR3 has 15 residues. This CDR3 is CASSDEAGGHNEQFF. The CDR3 coding sequence is TGTGCCAGCAGTGATGAGGCGGGGGGGCATAATGAGCAGTTCTTC.

V is TRBV28 and J is TRBJ1-3; 7 nucleotides match TRBD1. The junction had 8 bases not matched to a gene; V was cut back by 6 bases and J by 3 bases. Per germline, CDR1 MDHEN and CDR2 SYDVKM. This CDR3 comprises 15 residues. The CDR3 DNA follows: TGTGCCAGCAGCCAAGAACAGGGGAGTGGAAACACCATATATTTT. Its protein product is CASSQEQGSGNTIYF. Combining the CDR3 with reference TRBV28 and TRBJ1-3 gives the whole variable domain DVKVTQSSRYLVKRTGEKVFLECVQDMDHENMFWYRQDPGLGLRLIYFSYDVKMKEKGDIPEGYSVSREKKERFSLILESASTNQTSMYLCASSQEQGSGNTIYFGEGSWLTVV.

V is TRBV27 and J is TRBJ2-1, with 7 bases lining up with TRBD2. Trimming at V came to 3 bases and at J to 15 bases, leaving 14 bases not matched to a gene. CDR1 is MNHEY, CDR2 SMNVEV, per germline (reference sequence). The CDR3 contains 14 residues. The CDR3 bases are TGTGCCAGCAGTTTTTACTTCCGCGCGGGAGTTCCGTTCTTC. This gives the protein CASSFYFRAGVPFF.

This rearrangement joins TRBV10-3 to TRBJ2-7, with D possibly TRBD1 on 5 matching bases. The CDR3 sequence is 11 residues long. Germline assignment: CDR1 ENHRY and CDR2 SYGVKD. Trimming took off 6 bases at V and 4 bases at J, with 7 bases between the two ends. The CDR3 DNA follows: TGTGCCATCAGGTCAGGGTACGAGCAGTACTTC. It codes for CAIRSGYEQYF.

This clone has just one count. This chain connects TRBV28 to TRBJ2-7, with D possibly TRBD2 on 7 matching bases. The CDR3 consists of 16 residues. V lost 2 bases, J lost 2 bases, and 16 bases lay in between. Looked up from germline, CDR1 is MDHEN and CDR2 is SYDVKM. CDR3 amino acids: CASSLDPRGATYEQYF. CDR3 DNA sequence: TGTGCCAGCAGTTTAGACCCCCGGGGGGCCACCTACGAGCAGTACTTC.

The chain is built from TRBV27 and TRBJ2-7, with 15 positions matching TRBD2. Germline CDR1 MNHEY, CDR2 SMNVEV (reference sequence). CDR3 length: 17 amino acids. J lost 5 bases, V lost 6 bases, and 11 bases had no gene match. CDR3 bases: TGTGCCAGCAGCCTAGGACTAGCGGGGGGGCCGAGGGACGAGCAGTACTTC. This translates into CASSLGLAGGPRDEQYF.

The sample holds one count of this clone. This chain uses TRBV4-1 with TRBJ2-7, with unresolved D. Looked up from germline, CDR1 is MGHRA and CDR2 is YSYEKL. Trimming left V 1 base short and J 2 bases short, with 6 bases between. The CDR3 sequence is 13 residues long. The CDR3 here is CASSQGVPYEQYF. DNA of the CDR3: TGCGCCAGCAGCCAAGGGGTCCCCTACGAGCAGTACTTC.

This chain uses TRBV2 with TRBJ2-1, with D perhaps being TRBD1 or TRBD2 (5 bases each). Trimming shortened V by 5 bases and J by 8 bases, and 25 bases separated the two germline ends. In germline, CDR1 is SNHLY, CDR2 FYNNEI. The CDR3 consists of 17 residues. CDR3 coding DNA: TGTGCCAGCAGTCGGACCGCTCCGGGGACCAAAGTCTATGAGCAGTTCTTC. Translating it yields CASSRTAPGTKVYEQFF.

The chain's CDR3 is CASSMFGGELFF. The CDR3, as DNA: TGTGCCAGTAGTATGTTTGGCGGGGAGCTGTTTTTT. The rearrangement uses TRBV19 and TRBJ2-2; no clear D. CDR3 size: 12 residues. The germline V and J ends were trimmed by 3 bases and 7 bases, with 6 bases remaining between them. Germline CDR1 is LNHDA and CDR2 is SQIVND (reference sequence).

V is TRBV5-1 and J is TRBJ2-7; D gene ambiguous. Between the trimmed V and J ends, which lost 5 bases and 0 bases, there was a span of 6 bases. The CDR3 loop spans 12 amino acids. The germline V gene encodes CDR1 SGHRS and CDR2 YFSETQ. The CDR3: CASSFNSYEQYF. CDR3 nucleotide sequence: TGCGCCAGCAGTTTTAACTCCTACGAGCAGTACTTC.

V usage is TRBV14 and J usage is TRBJ1-6, with D unresolved. The V end lost 4 bases, the J end lost 6 bases, and 7 bases lay between the germline ends. Germline CDR1 reads SGHDN; CDR2 reads FVKESK. The CDR3 loop spans 13 amino acids. The CDR3 here is CASSPDPNSPLHF. The CDR3 coding sequence is TGTGCCAGCAGCCCGGACCCTAATTCACCCCTCCACTTT.

The CDR3 is CASSFRSGQETQYF. The CDR3 nucleotides are TGTGCCAGCAGTTTCCGCAGCGGACAAGAGACCCAGTACTTC. This chain connects TRBV28 to TRBJ2-5; D might be TRBD2 (5 bases). The CDR3 runs to 14 residues. Trimming stripped 3 bases from V and 2 bases from J, with 10 bases between. The germline gives CDR1 MDHEN, CDR2 SYDVKM. Based on the CDR3 plus reference TRBV28 and TRBJ2-5, the full variable domain is DVKVTQSSRYLVKRTGEKVFLECVQDMDHENMFWYRQDPGLGLRLIYFSYDVKMKEKGDIPEGYSVSREKKERFSLILESASTNQTSMYLCASSFRSGQETQYFGPGTRLLVL.

A note on this clone: The junction departs from the called germline gene at one end, perhaps through a read error. The J gene is TRBJ2-1, the V gene TRBV11-3; 13 positions agree with TRBD2. The CDR3 runs to 18 residues. Germline V gives CDR1 SGHNT, CDR2 YENEEA. Here the CDR3 reads CASSPTSGRAGPYDEQFF. The DNA of the CDR3 is TGTGCCAGCAGCCCTACTAGCGGGAGGGCCGGGCCCTACGATGAGCAGTTCTTC.

The chain couples TRBV5-4 to TRBJ2-4; D is unclear. The CDR3 contains 17 residues. The germline gives CDR1 SGHNT, CDR2 YYREEE (reference sequence). Between the trimmed V and J ends, which lost 4 bases and 0 bases, there was a span of 17 bases. For the CDR3, the DNA is TGTGCCAGCAGCCCCTGGCCCGCTGTATTAGCCAAAAACATTCAGTACTTC. Protein product: CASSPWPAVLAKNIQYF. Together with reference TRBV5-4 and TRBJ2-4, the CDR3 gives the full variable domain: ETGVTQSPTHLIKTRGQQVTLRCSSQSGHNTVSWYQQALGQGPQFIFQYYREEENGRGNFPPRFSGLQFPNYSSELNVNALELDDSALYLCASSPWPAVLAKNIQYFGAGTRLSVL.

This chain connects TRBV7-9 to TRBJ2-7; D perhaps matches TRBD1 (6 bases). The germline V gene has CDR1 SEHNR and CDR2 FQNEAQ (reference sequence). With 5 bases removed from V and 0 bases from J, the gap between germline ends came to 20 bases. The CDR3 runs 17 residues. CDR3 bases: TGTGCCAGCAGCACCACCGGGACAAAACTAGGCTCCTACGAGCAGTACTTC. It codes for CASSTTGTKLGSYEQYF.

This clone has a handful of counts. The V and J genes are TRBV27 and TRBJ2-2; 7 bases agree with TRBD1. CDR3 length: 13 residues. The germline V gene encodes CDR1 MNHEY and CDR2 SMNVEV (reference sequence). After removal of 5 bases from V and 6 bases from J, the junction contained 3 bases not matched to a gene. In DNA form, the CDR3 reads TGTGCCAGCAGTCTAACAGGGGCCGGGGAGCTGTTTTTT. This encodes CASSLTGAGELFF.

The chain employs TRBV27 and TRBJ2-1, with D possibly TRBD2 on 7 matching bases. In germline, CDR1 is MNHEY, CDR2 SMNVEV (reference sequence). The CDR3 contains 15 residues. Deletions cut 3 bases from V and 8 bases from J, with 17 bases between. The CDR3 DNA reads TGTGCCAGCAGTTTTCTGGGGGGGGGCCCCCATGAGCAGTTCTTC. Residues: CASSFLGGGPHEQFF.

The chain links TRBV6-5 to TRBJ2-7; D unclear. Deletions cut 5 bases from V and 2 bases from J, with 10 bases between. Germline assignment: CDR1 MNHEY and CDR2 SVGAGI. There are 13 residues in the CDR3. Here the CDR3 reads CASSEVTTYEQYF. CDR3 in DNA: TGTGCCAGCAGTGAAGTCACAACCTACGAGCAGTACTTC.

The chain employs TRBV6-1 and TRBJ2-7; a possible D gene is TRBD2 (6 bases). This CDR3 spans 17 amino acids. The V gene's germline CDR1 is MNHNS and CDR2 SASEGT. Deletions cut 0 bases from V and 0 bases from J, with 15 bases between. The DNA for the CDR3 is TGTGCCAGCAGTGAAGCCGGAGGGCCGCGTCCCTCCTACGAGCAGTACTTC. Translation gives CASSEAGGPRPSYEQYF.

V is TRBV19 and J is TRBJ1-1; 11 nucleotides agree with TRBD1. V lost 3 bases, J lost 5 bases, and 2 bases stayed unmatched. From germline, CDR1 is LNHDA and CDR2 SQIVND (reference sequence). The CDR3 spans 14 residues. The CDR3 region is CASSMGQGGTEAFF. The CDR3 bases are TGTGCCAGTAGTATGGGACAGGGGGGGACTGAAGCTTTCTTT.

This clone was seen a handful of times. V gene TRBV29-1 combines with J gene TRBJ1-1, with D possibly being TRBD1 (5 bases). Trimming left V 4 bases short and J 5 bases short, with 11 bases between. Germline V gives CDR1 SQVTM, CDR2 ANQGSEA. CDR3 size: 12 residues. In nucleotides, the CDR3 is TGCAGCGTTGTGCAGGGAGGGACTGAAGCTTTCTTT. As protein: CSVVQGGTEAFF.